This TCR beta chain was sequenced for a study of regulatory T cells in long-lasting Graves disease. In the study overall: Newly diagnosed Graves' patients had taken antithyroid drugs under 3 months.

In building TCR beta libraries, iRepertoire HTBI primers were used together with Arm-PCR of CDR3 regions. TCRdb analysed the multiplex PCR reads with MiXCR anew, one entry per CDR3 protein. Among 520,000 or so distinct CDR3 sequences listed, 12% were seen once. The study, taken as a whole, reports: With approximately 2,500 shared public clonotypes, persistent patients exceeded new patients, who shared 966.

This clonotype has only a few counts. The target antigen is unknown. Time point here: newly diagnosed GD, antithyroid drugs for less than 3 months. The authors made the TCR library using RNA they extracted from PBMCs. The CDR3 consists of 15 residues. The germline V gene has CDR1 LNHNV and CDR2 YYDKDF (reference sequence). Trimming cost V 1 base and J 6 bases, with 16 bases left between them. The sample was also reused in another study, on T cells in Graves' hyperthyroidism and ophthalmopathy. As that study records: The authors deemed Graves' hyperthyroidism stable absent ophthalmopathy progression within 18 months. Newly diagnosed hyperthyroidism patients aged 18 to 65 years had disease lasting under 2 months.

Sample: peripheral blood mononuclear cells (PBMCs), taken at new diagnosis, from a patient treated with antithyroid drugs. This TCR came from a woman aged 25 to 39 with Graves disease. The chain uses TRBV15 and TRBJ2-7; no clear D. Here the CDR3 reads CATSRVGPPLSEQYF. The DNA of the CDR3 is TGTGCCACCAGCAGAGTCGGACCGCCTCTGAGCGAGCAGTACTTC.